These T cell receptor beta chains were read from a single sample in a study of T cells after yellow fever vaccination. One entry per CDR3 protein results from TCRdb running MiXCR on the 5' RACE reads. The sample has some 300,000 distinct CDR3 sequences; 8.7% are singletons. The source was CD4+ T cells sorted from PBMCs, collected 5 days after the yellow fever booster vaccination. These receptors were obtained from a man between 18 and 35 years old who received the YFV17D yellow fever vaccine. Both conserved end residues are part of each CDR3. D genes are given only for firm matches. Clone size appears in some rows only: once, few, many, or a class for an expanded clone.

v_gene,j_gene,d_gene,abundance,CDR3nt,CDR3aa
TRBV5-1,TRBJ2-1,NA,many,TGCGCCAGCAGCTCACGGGGGCTCAATGAGCAGTTCTTC,CASSSRGLNEQFF
TRBV5-5,TRBJ1-5,NA,many,TGTGCCAGCAGCTTAGCGGGGGATCAGCCCCAGCATTTT,CASSLAGDQPQHF
TRBV5-1,TRBJ2-2,NA,few,TGCGCCAGCAGCTTTAACACCGCGAACACCGGGGAGCTGTTTTTT,CASSFNTANTGELFF
TRBV15,TRBJ1-1,NA,NA,TGTGCCACCAGCAGAGATTTGGAGACGAGGACTGAAGCTTTCTTT,CATSRDLETRTEAFF
TRBV10-2,TRBJ2-7,TRBD2,many,TGCGCCAGCACCCGGACTAGCGGGGGCTACGAGCAGTACTTC,CASTRTSGGYEQYF
TRBV4-3,TRBJ1-4,NA,many,TGCGCCAGCAGCCAAGAGTCCAGGACACATGAAAAACTGTTTTTT,CASSQESRTHEKLFF
TRBV5-4,TRBJ2-1,TRBD2,NA,TGTGCCAGCAGCTTGGCTAAGGGACTAGCGGTCAATGAGCAGTTCTTC,CASSLAKGLAVNEQFF
TRBV7-2,TRBJ2-7,NA,few,TGTGCCAGCAGGGCTGGAGGAGGTCCCTACGAGCAGTACTTC,CASRAGGGPYEQYF
TRBV7-9,TRBJ2-3,TRBD1,NA,TGTGCCAGCAGCTTAGGAGGACAGGGTTTTGATACGCAGTATTTT,CASSLGGQGFDTQYF
TRBV29-1,TRBJ1-2,NA,many,TGCAGCGTTTCCCTGGGCAGCTTTAACTATGGCTACACCTTC,CSVSLGSFNYGYTF
TRBV5-1,TRBJ1-1,NA,many,TGCGCCAGCAGCTTGGAACGGCTAAACACTGAAGCTTTCTTT,CASSLERLNTEAFF
TRBV5-4,TRBJ2-5,TRBD1,NA,TGTGCCAGCAGCTTGTACAGGGGAGAGACCCAGTACTTC,CASSLYRGETQYF
TRBV5-1,TRBJ2-3,NA,few,TGCGCCAGCAGCTTGGGGGCCGGACGCGGGACAGATACGCAGTATTTT,CASSLGAGRGTDTQYF
TRBV12-5,TRBJ1-5,NA,few,TGTGCTAGTGGTTTTTACAGGGCGTCGGGTCAGCCCCAGCATTTT,CASGFYRASGQPQHF
TRBV5-4,TRBJ2-7,NA,NA,TGTGCCAGCAGTGACGGGGGTTGGAGGCCCTACGAGCAGTACTTC,CASSDGGWRPYEQYF
TRBV5-1,TRBJ2-7,NA,few,TGCGCCAGCAGGGTAGACCCCCTAGGTGTGAGCAACGAGCAGTACTTC,CASRVDPLGVSNEQYF
TRBV20-1,TRBJ1-1,NA,NA,TGCAGTGCTAGAGATGGAGCGGAGATCAACACTGAAGCTTTCTTT,CSARDGAEINTEAFF
TRBV10-3,TRBJ2-3,NA,many,TGTGCCATCAGGGGGTCCACAGATACGCAGTATTTT,CAIRGSTDTQYF
TRBV4-1,TRBJ2-1,NA,NA,TGCGCCAGCAGGCCGGGGACTGGGAGGGAGCAGTTCTTC,CASRPGTGREQFF
TRBV20-1,TRBJ1-1,NA,few,TGCAGTGCTAGGGTCGGGGACAACACTGAAGCTTTCTTT,CSARVGDNTEAFF
TRBV7-2,TRBJ2-2,NA,NA,TGTGCCAGCAGCCCCGGACCACGGAACACCGGGGAGCTGTTTTTT,CASSPGPRNTGELFF
TRBV5-1,TRBJ2-5,NA,few,TGCGCCAGCAGCTTGGGGCAGACGGTACAAGAGAACCAGTACTTC,CASSLGQTVQENQYF
TRBV18,TRBJ2-5,TRBD2,NA,TGTGCCTGCCGGCCGGGGGGCCAAGAGACCCAGTACTTC,CACRPGGQETQYF
TRBV18,TRBJ1-5,TRBD1,few,TGTGCCAGCTCACCAGCTGGACAGGGCACTCAGCCCCAGCATTTT,CASSPAGQGTQPQHF
TRBV2,TRBJ2-3,TRBD1,many,TGTGCCAGCAGGAGACAGGGGATGAAGGCACATTCAGATACGCAGTATTTT,CASRRQGMKAHSDTQYF
TRBV20-1,TRBJ2-3,NA,NA,TGCAGTGCTGCCGGGGGTGGTCGAGGGGGCAAGGAAGATACGCAGTATTTT,CSAAGGGRGGKEDTQYF
TRBV20-1,TRBJ2-3,NA,NA,TGCAGTGCTAGGACTCAACAGGGAGATACGCAGTATTTT,CSARTQQGDTQYF
TRBV25-1,TRBJ2-2,TRBD1,NA,TGTGCCAGCAGTGGCCAAGAACAGGGGACACTCACCGGGGAGCTGTTTTTT,CASSGQEQGTLTGELFF
TRBV7-2,TRBJ2-2,TRBD1,few,TGTGCCAGTTCACAGGGGGCGCGACGGACCGGGGAGCTGTTTTTT,CASSQGARRTGELFF
TRBV5-1,TRBJ2-5,NA,many,TGCGCCAGCAGCTTGGGGCCGCGTGGGGGTGAGACCCAGTACTTC,CASSLGPRGGETQYF
TRBV20-1,TRBJ2-7,NA,NA,TGCAGTGCTAGCCCGACCCCCTACGAGCAGTACTTC,CSASPTPYEQYF
TRBV6-6,TRBJ1-1,TRBD1,NA,TGTGCCAGCAGAGACAGGGAGAGGAACACTGAAGCTTTCTTT,CASRDRERNTEAFF
TRBV11-2,TRBJ1-4,TRBD1,NA,TGTGCCAGCAGCTCCGAACAGGGGACGGGTGAAAAACTGTTTTTT,CASSSEQGTGEKLFF
TRBV10-3,TRBJ2-1,TRBD2,many,TGTGCCATCAGTGGCCAAAGCGGGGGGGCCCTGAATGAGCAGTTCTTC,CAISGQSGGALNEQFF
TRBV7-9,TRBJ1-1,TRBD1,NA,TGTGCCAGCAGCGACAGGGACGTAACGAACACTGAAGCTTTCTTT,CASSDRDVTNTEAFF
TRBV12-3/TRBV12-4,TRBJ2-7,NA,few,TGTGCCAGCAGCCGTGGGATCTCTCGCTACGAGCAGTACTTC,CASSRGISRYEQYF
TRBV11-1,TRBJ1-1,NA,few,TGTGCCAGCAGCTTAGGCCTTTGGACCGCCAACACTGAAGCTTTCTTT,CASSLGLWTANTEAFF